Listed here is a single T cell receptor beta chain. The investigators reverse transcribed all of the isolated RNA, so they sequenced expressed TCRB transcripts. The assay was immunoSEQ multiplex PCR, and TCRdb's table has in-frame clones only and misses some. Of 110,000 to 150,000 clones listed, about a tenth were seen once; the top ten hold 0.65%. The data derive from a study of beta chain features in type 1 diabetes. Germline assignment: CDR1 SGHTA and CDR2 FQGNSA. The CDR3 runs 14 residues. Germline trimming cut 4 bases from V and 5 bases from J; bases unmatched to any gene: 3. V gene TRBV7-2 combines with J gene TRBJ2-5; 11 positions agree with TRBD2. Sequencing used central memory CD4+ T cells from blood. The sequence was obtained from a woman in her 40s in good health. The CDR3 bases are TGTGCCAGCAGCTGGGGACTAGCGGCGGAGACCCAGTACTTC. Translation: CASSWGLAAETQYF. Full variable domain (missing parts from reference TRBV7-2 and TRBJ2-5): GAGVSQSPSNKVTEKGKDVELRCDPISGHTALYWYRQSLGQGLEFLIYFQGNSAPDKSGLPSDRFSAERTGGSVSTLTIQRTQQEDSAVYLCASSWGLAAETQYFGPGTRLLVL.